This T cell receptor beta chain was sequenced for a study of blood T cell repertoires in COVID-19. Per the authors' pipeline: Estimates of nucleated cell counts were drawn from the amplification of reference gene primers. The repertoire was sequenced with immunoSEQ multiplex PCR; TCRdb's copy has only in-frame clones and lacks some. The V and J calls and the clone size are those of that table, but D and trimming were determined from the DNA. The sample has fewer than 300,000 clones, roughly 84% seen once. J was trimmed by 0 bases and V by 4 bases; bases with no gene match: 4. CDR3 length: 16 residues. Per the germline V gene, CDR1 is LGHNA and CDR2 is YNFKEQ. This clone was recorded a few times.

The gene calls are TRBV4-2 and TRBJ2-2, with 8 bases lining up with TRBD1. Sequencing used peripheral blood. The receptor was isolated from a woman aged 18-29 years with acute or convalescent COVID-19. The CDR3 bases are TGTGCCAGCAGCCTAGAGGGACAGGCGAACACCGGGGAGCTGTTTTTT. It specifies CASSLEGQANTGELFF.